These T cell receptor beta chains were read from a single sample in a study of blood T cell repertoires in COVID-19. TCRdb's table, derived via immunoSEQ multiplex PCR, lists solely in-frame clones and lacks some. The top ten hold 6.9% of the sample, which has 50,000 to 80,000 clones, 86% seen once. Input material: peripheral blood. The receptors shown here come from a man aged 50 to 60 with active COVID-19. The conserved cysteine and the conserved F or W are not part of the CDR3 here. A D gene is named only where the DNA matches it firmly.

v_gene: TRBV21-1; d_gene: -; j_gene: TRBJ2-3; CDR3aa: ASSPPVILPTDTQY
v_gene: TRBV3-1/TRBV3-2; d_gene: TRBD1; j_gene: TRBJ2-3; CDR3aa: ASSAGQGTSTDTQY
v_gene: TRBV6-2/TRBV6-3; d_gene: -; j_gene: TRBJ1-6; CDR3aa: ASSYSPSRQDSSYNSPLH
v_gene: TRBV11-2; d_gene: TRBD1; j_gene: TRBJ2-1; CDR3aa: ASSLVSRQGINEQF
v_gene: TRBV11-3; d_gene: TRBD2; j_gene: TRBJ2-3; CDR3aa: ASSSALAGEKDTQY
v_gene: TRBV3-1/TRBV3-2; d_gene: TRBD1; j_gene: TRBJ2-1; CDR3aa: ASSRDRGAVNEQF
v_gene: TRBV5-1; d_gene: TRBD1; j_gene: TRBJ2-2; CDR3aa: ASSPNIGQGTGELF
v_gene: TRBV18; d_gene: -; j_gene: TRBJ1-1; CDR3aa: ASSPFSGNLNTEAF
v_gene: TRBV10-1; d_gene: -; j_gene: TRBJ2-1; CDR3aa: ASSRSTGAQEEQF
v_gene: TRBV4-2; d_gene: -; j_gene: TRBJ1-2; CDR3aa: ASSQESTVNYGYT
v_gene: TRBV4-1; d_gene: TRBD2; j_gene: TRBJ2-1; CDR3aa: ASSPTGSGGTYNEQF
v_gene: TRBV6-2/TRBV6-3; d_gene: TRBD1; j_gene: TRBJ1-5; CDR3aa: ASSSRDRDLEPQH
v_gene: TRBV20-1; d_gene: -; j_gene: TRBJ1-5; CDR3aa: SASLGPGNQPQH
v_gene: TRBV27; d_gene: -; j_gene: TRBJ1-2; CDR3aa: ASSRWGTDGYT
v_gene: TRBV9; d_gene: TRBD2; j_gene: TRBJ2-5; CDR3aa: ASSVAGGLKETQY
v_gene: TRBV29-1; d_gene: -; j_gene: TRBJ2-3; CDR3aa: SVEGGFSDTQY
v_gene: TRBV7-8; d_gene: -; j_gene: TRBJ1-1; CDR3aa: ASSLGGPSGGFMNAEAF
v_gene: TRBV29-1; d_gene: -; j_gene: TRBJ2-2; CDR3aa: SVPKGGVKNTGELF
v_gene: TRBV3-1/TRBV3-2; d_gene: TRBD1; j_gene: TRBJ1-3; CDR3aa: ASSRQGARVSSVGNTIY
v_gene: TRBV4-1; d_gene: -; j_gene: TRBJ1-2; CDR3aa: ASSQDGQGLDGYT
v_gene: TRBV2; d_gene: TRBD2; j_gene: TRBJ2-2; CDR3aa: ASSEVGREGTGELF
v_gene: TRBV6-4; d_gene: -; j_gene: TRBJ1-1; CDR3aa: ASSASAGNTEAF
v_gene: TRBV7-8; d_gene: -; j_gene: TRBJ2-7; CDR3aa: ASTTRSHTYEQY
v_gene: TRBV18; d_gene: TRBD2; j_gene: TRBJ2-5; CDR3aa: ASSPYPTSGRSGKTQY
v_gene: TRBV7-9; d_gene: -; j_gene: TRBJ2-1; CDR3aa: ASSRLLSNEQF
v_gene: TRBV5-4; d_gene: -; j_gene: TRBJ1-2; CDR3aa: ASSLDPGGQRYGYT
v_gene: TRBV9; d_gene: TRBD2; j_gene: TRBJ2-3; CDR3aa: ASSVGTLAARGDTQY
v_gene: TRBV19; d_gene: -; j_gene: TRBJ1-6; CDR3aa: ASSIFIRTANSPLH
v_gene: TRBV27; d_gene: TRBD1; j_gene: TRBJ1-2; CDR3aa: ASSLLGTADGYT
v_gene: TRBV7-2; d_gene: -; j_gene: TRBJ1-2; CDR3aa: ASSLTGVNYGYT
v_gene: TRBV9; d_gene: TRBD2; j_gene: TRBJ2-2; CDR3aa: ASSVGFLAGTNTGELF
v_gene: TRBV7-2; d_gene: -; j_gene: TRBJ2-1; CDR3aa: ASSLVGYNEQF
v_gene: TRBV24-1; d_gene: -; j_gene: TRBJ2-1; CDR3aa: ATSDLERVEQF
v_gene: TRBV7-9; d_gene: TRBD1; j_gene: TRBJ1-4; CDR3aa: ASSSSGTGRLEKLF
v_gene: TRBV5-1; d_gene: -; j_gene: TRBJ1-1; CDR3aa: ASSLIGSGAF
v_gene: TRBV7-8; d_gene: -; j_gene: TRBJ2-2; CDR3aa: ASSPPGGELF
v_gene: TRBV19; d_gene: TRBD2; j_gene: TRBJ2-3; CDR3aa: ASTLPGSGGADTQY
v_gene: TRBV7-3; d_gene: -; j_gene: TRBJ2-2; CDR3aa: ASSSLLNTGELF
v_gene: TRBV6-5; d_gene: -; j_gene: TRBJ1-5; CDR3aa: ASANDQPQH
v_gene: TRBV7-3; d_gene: -; j_gene: TRBJ1-6; CDR3aa: ASSSGQYNSPLH
v_gene: TRBV18; d_gene: -; j_gene: TRBJ1-1; CDR3aa: ASSPRNREVLSTEAF
v_gene: TRBV19; d_gene: TRBD1; j_gene: TRBJ1-5; CDR3aa: ASSRQGLGQPQH
v_gene: TRBV15; d_gene: TRBD1; j_gene: TRBJ1-5; CDR3aa: ATSRDLQGPNQPQH
v_gene: TRBV11-3; d_gene: TRBD2; j_gene: TRBJ2-5; CDR3aa: ASSKELAGQETQY
v_gene: TRBV4-1; d_gene: -; j_gene: TRBJ2-7; CDR3aa: ASSQEGGKLREQY
v_gene: TRBV6-6; d_gene: TRBD1; j_gene: TRBJ1-6; CDR3aa: ASSRPSTGQEDSPLH